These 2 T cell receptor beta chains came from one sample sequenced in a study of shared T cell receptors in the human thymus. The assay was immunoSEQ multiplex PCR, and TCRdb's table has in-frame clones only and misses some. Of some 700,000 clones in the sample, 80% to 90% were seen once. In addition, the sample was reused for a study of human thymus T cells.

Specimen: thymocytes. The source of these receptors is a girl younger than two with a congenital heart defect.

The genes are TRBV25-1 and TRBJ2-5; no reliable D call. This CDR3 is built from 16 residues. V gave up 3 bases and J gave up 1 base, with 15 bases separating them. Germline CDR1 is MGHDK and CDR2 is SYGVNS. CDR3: CASSEAVFFGQETQYF. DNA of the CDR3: TGTGCCAGCAGTGAGGCCGTCTTTTTTGGCCAAGAGACCCAGTACTTC.

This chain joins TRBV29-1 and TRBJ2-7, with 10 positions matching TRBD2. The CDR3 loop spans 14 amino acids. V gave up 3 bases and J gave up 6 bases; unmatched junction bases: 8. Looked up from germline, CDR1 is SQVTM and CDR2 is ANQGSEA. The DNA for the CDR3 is TGCAGCGTTGATCTAGCGGGGGAAGGTAGCGAGCAGTACTTC. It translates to CSVDLAGEGSEQYF.